The 19 T cell receptor beta chains below all came from one sample that was sequenced in a study of T cell responses to AZD1222 COVID-19 vaccine. Assay: immunoSEQ multiplex PCR; the TCRdb copy retains only in-frame clones and omits some. The sample has roughly 100,000 clones; 85% to 90% are singletons. The input for sequencing was peripheral blood, taken on day 0 of AZD1222 vaccination. The receptor source for this set is an adult in good health.

CDR3 amino acids: CSAIASGRYNEQYF. Here the CDR3 DNA reads TGCAGCGCCATAGCTAGCGGGAGGTACAACGAGCAGTACTTC. The V call is TRBV29-1, the J call TRBJ2-7; 11 bases map to TRBD2. The germline CDR1 and CDR2 sequences are SQVTM and ANQGSEA. The CDR3 has 14 residues. V was pared by 7 bases and J by 5 bases, with 10 bases of the junction left unmatched.

This clone was found once. This rearrangement joins TRBV11-2 to TRBJ2-7, with TRBD1 matching over 8 bases. This CDR3 spans 16 amino acids. The junction had 13 bases not matched to a gene; V was cut back by 5 bases and J by 4 bases. The germline gives CDR1 SGHAT, CDR2 FQNNGV. The CDR3: CASSLSLPDREYEQYF. CDR3 in DNA: TGTGCCAGCAGCCTTTCTTTACCGGACAGGGAGTACGAGCAGTACTTC.

This clone was seen more than once but under ten times. The CDR3 protein is CASSFDGLGNQPQHF. The CDR3 bases are TGTGCCAGCAGTTTTGACGGGTTGGGCAATCAGCCCCAGCATTTT. The chain recombines TRBV28 with TRBJ1-5; no reliable D call. V was cut by 3 bases and J by 2 bases, with 11 bases left in between. Germline loops: CDR1 MDHEN, CDR2 SYDVKM. The CDR3 has 15 residues.

V is TRBV3-1 (or the pseudogene TRBV3-2) and J is TRBJ2-1; 9 positions agree with TRBD2. J was trimmed by 6 bases and V by 0 bases; bases with no gene match: 6. The germline V gene encodes CDR1 LGHDT and CDR2 YNNKEL (reference sequence). The CDR3 consists of 16 residues. CDR3 protein: CASSQDRLAGTNEQFF. The CDR3 DNA reads TGTGCCAGCAGCCAAGATAGGCTAGCGGGAACCAATGAGCAGTTCTTC.

The chain recombines TRBV6-5 with TRBJ2-4; D assignment may be TRBD1 or TRBD2 (5 bases each). This CDR3 comprises 13 residues. Germline V gene data show CDR1 as MNHEY and CDR2 as SVGAGI. V dropped 2 bases and J dropped 15 bases, with 17 bases sitting between them. The CDR3 here is CASSYPGAGGWYF. CDR3 nucleotide sequence: TGTGCCAGCAGTTACCCCGGGGCAGGAGGATGGTACTTC.

This chain joins TRBV7-6 and TRBJ1-2; 11 bases fit TRBD1. The V and J ends lost 4 bases and 6 bases, in that order; junction bases with no gene match: 7. CDR3 length: 15 amino acids. The germline V gene has CDR1 SGHVS and CDR2 FNYEAQ. The CDR3 coding sequence is TGTGCCAGCAGCTCGCGGACAGGGGGCTTCGATGGCTACACCTTC. As protein: CASSSRTGGFDGYTF.

J is TRBJ2-1 and V is TRBV5-8, with unresolved D. The CDR3 runs 12 residues. Germline CDR1 reads SGHTS; CDR2 reads YDEGEE. V was shortened by 6 bases and J by 2 bases, with 6 bases between the two germline ends. The CDR3 DNA reads as TGTGCCAGCAACCGAGCCTACAATGAGCAGTTCTTC. Translating gives CASNRAYNEQFF.

The rearrangement uses TRBV5-1 and TRBJ1-1, with D tentatively TRBD1 (5 bases). The CDR3 contains 13 residues. Germline assignment: CDR1 SGHRS and CDR2 YFSETQ. Between the trimmed V and J ends, which lost 0 bases and 5 bases, there was a span of 8 bases. This CDR3 reads CASSLAGETEAFF. The CDR3 bases are TGCGCCAGCAGCTTGGCGGGGGAGACTGAAGCTTTCTTT.

The chain combines TRBV19 with TRBJ1-2; the match to TRBD1 covers 10 bases. Germline V gene sequence: CDR1 LNHDA, CDR2 SQIVND (reference sequence). V gave up 6 bases and J gave up 5 bases; unmatched junction bases: 15. The CDR3 is 17 residues long. The CDR3 region is CASRQRSGDRGFYGYTF. CDR3 coding DNA: TGTGCCAGTAGACAACGAAGTGGGGACAGGGGTTTTTATGGCTACACCTTC.

The V and J genes are TRBV11-2 and TRBJ1-3, with D possibly matching TRBD1 (5 bases). The CDR3 extends over 16 amino acids. Germline V CDR1 and CDR2: SGHAT, FQNNGV. V was pared by 5 bases and J by 5 bases, with 19 bases between. The DNA of the CDR3 is TGTGCCAGCAGCCTTGAGGCGGGACGGAGACGAAACACCATATATTTT. The encoded protein is CASSLEAGRRRNTIYF.

The chain recombines TRBV7-2 with TRBJ2-7; TRBD2 agrees at 9 bases. This CDR3 is built from 14 residues. Germline CDR1 reads SGHTA; CDR2 reads FQGNSA. V lost 5 bases and J lost 7; bases outside the gene matches: 9. The CDR3 loop reads CASSNLAGAGEQYF. The CDR3 DNA sequence: TGTGCCAGCAGCAACTTAGCGGGAGCGGGTGAGCAGTACTTC.

There are a few counts of this clone. The chain has TRBV7-6 and TRBJ1-1, with D tentatively TRBD1 (5 bases). Germline V CDR1 and CDR2: SGHVS, FNYEAQ. The length of the CDR3 is 14 residues. V was clipped by 8 bases and J by 1 base, with 14 bases between them. CDR3 region: CASDTLGGNTEAFF. The CDR3 nucleotides are TGTGCCAGCGATACCCTCGGGGGGAACACTGAAGCTTTCTTT. The full variable domain, with the rest looked up from reference TRBV7-6 and TRBJ1-1, is GAGVSQSPRYKVTKRGQDVALRCDPISGHVSLYWYRQALGQGPEFLTYFNYEAQQDKSGLPNDRFSAERPEGSISTLTIQRTEQRDSAMYRCASDTLGGNTEAFFGQGTRLTVV.

CDR3 sequence reads: CASSLDRDRGYTF. CDR3 coding DNA: TGCGCCAGCAGCCTGGACAGGGATCGAGGCTACACCTTC. The V call is TRBV5-1, the J call TRBJ1-2, with 8 bases lining up with TRBD1. The V gene's germline CDR1 is SGHRS and CDR2 YFSETQ. V was clipped by 4 bases and J by 8 bases; unmatched bases: 7. The CDR3 contains 13 residues.

The rearrangement joins TRBV7-8 to TRBJ1-5, with 7 bases fitting TRBD1. CDR3 size: 15 residues. Germline CDR1 reads SGHVS; CDR2 reads FQNEAQ. V dropped 6 bases and J dropped 0; count of bases not matched to a gene: 5. The CDR3 DNA is TGTGCCAGCAGTCTCGACAGGGTTAGCAATCAGCCCCAGCATTTT. Its protein is CASSLDRVSNQPQHF.

V gene TRBV7-2 combines with J gene TRBJ2-7; 10 positions match TRBD2. Germline lookup yields CDR1 SGHTA and CDR2 FQGNSA. V lost 5 bases to trimming and J lost 3 bases; unmatched junction nucleotides: 7. The CDR3 runs 15 residues. The CDR3 bases are TGTGCCAGCAGCGCTTGGACTAGCGGTCTCTACGAGCAGTACTTC. Protein sequence: CASSAWTSGLYEQYF.

The V call is TRBV19, the J call TRBJ2-4, with a weak D call TRBD1 (5 bases). Trimming removed 2 bases from V and 0 bases from J, with 11 bases in between. The CDR3 contains 16 residues. Germline V lookup: CDR1 LNHDA, CDR2 SQIVND (reference sequence). In DNA form, the CDR3 reads TGTGCCAGTAGTATAAGGGGCAGTATAGCCAAAAACATTCAGTACTTC. Encoded protein: CASSIRGSIAKNIQYF.

This chain joins TRBV29-1 and TRBJ2-6; D could derive from TRBD1 or TRBD2 (5 bases each). This CDR3 has 14 amino acids. Germline V lookup: CDR1 SQVTM, CDR2 ANQGSEA. V was clipped by 5 bases and J by 1 base, with 9 bases between them. CDR3 nucleotides: TGCAGCGTTAATGGGGGATCTGGGGCCAACGTCCTGACTTTC. It yields the protein CSVNGGSGANVLTF.

The chain employs TRBV19 and TRBJ2-1, with D perhaps TRBD2 (6 bases). The germline CDR1 and CDR2 sequences are LNHDA and SQIVND (reference sequence). The CDR3 is made up of 14 amino acids. V was cut by 5 bases and J by 4 bases, with 12 bases left in between. The CDR3 reads CASSVAAGYNEQFF. The DNA for the CDR3 is TGTGCCAGTAGTGTAGCGGCAGGGTACAATGAGCAGTTCTTC.

This rearrangement joins TRBV5-1 to TRBJ2-7, with D possibly being TRBD2 (6 bases). Germline V gene sequence: CDR1 SGHRS, CDR2 YFSETQ. Trimming shortened V by 3 bases and J by 2 bases, and 15 bases separated the two germline ends. This CDR3 spans 15 amino acids. The chain's CDR3 is CASSSNSGGPYEQYF. The CDR3 DNA is TGCGCCAGCAGCTCCAATAGCGGCGGTCCCTACGAGCAGTACTTC.